One sample yielded the 20 T cell receptor beta chains listed below, sequenced in a study of regulatory T cells in long-lasting Graves disease. Construction of the TCR beta libraries employed iRepertoire HTBI primers in conjunction with Arm-PCR of CDR3 regions. TCRdb reprocessed the multiplex PCR reads via MiXCR and lists one record per CDR3 protein. Of hundreds of thousands of distinct CDR3 sequences in the sample, 15% to 20% were seen once. Time point of the sample: newly diagnosed GD, antithyroid drugs for less than 3 months. Construction of the TCR library relied on RNA isolated from PBMCs. These same data were also listed under a study on T cells in Graves' hyperthyroidism and ophthalmopathy.

The sequenced sample was peripheral blood mononuclear cells (PBMCs), obtained at new diagnosis, from a patient treated with antithyroid drugs. These receptors were collected from a woman aged 30 to 39 with Graves disease.

This clonotype was picked up many times. The CDR3 bases are TGTGCCAGCAGCCTTTCCGGGTCCTCGAACACTGAAGCTTTCTTT. It specifies CASSLSGSSNTEAFF. V gene TRBV7-2 combines with J gene TRBJ1-1; no reliable D call. Trimming cost V 5 bases and J 1 base, with 14 bases left between them. The CDR3 spans 15 residues. Per germline, CDR1 SGHTA and CDR2 FQGNSA.

This clonotype was detected ten times or more. The chain joins TRBV6-2 or TRBV6-3 to TRBJ2-2; D is unclear. Trimming took off 1 base at V and 11 bases at J, with 8 bases between the two ends. Germline V gene sequence: CDR1 MNHEY, CDR2 SVGEGT. This CDR3 has 12 amino acids. The CDR3 DNA reads TGTGCCAGCAGTTACTTAGTCAACGAGCTGTTTTTT. As protein: CASSYLVNELFF.

This clonotype was observed a handful of times. The V and J genes are TRBV7-9 and TRBJ2-6; D not certain. Germline V lookup: CDR1 SEHNR, CDR2 FQNEAQ (reference sequence). The CDR3 covers 14 residues. Trimming took 5 bases from V and 3 from J, leaving 8 bases between them. CDR3 nucleotide sequence: TGTGCCAGCAGCCCCGGCTTTGGGGCCAACGTCCTGACTTTC. Its protein product is CASSPGFGANVLTF.

The table lists this clonotype with many counts. The genes are TRBV7-3 and TRBJ2-5; D remains ambiguous. This CDR3 contains 15 residues. Germline CDR1 SGHTA, CDR2 FQGTGA. V was trimmed by 5 bases and J by 4 bases, leaving 17 bases between them. The CDR3 spells CASSELAVGPETQYF. For the CDR3, the DNA is TGTGCCAGCAGCGAATTAGCTGTCGGGCCAGAGACCCAGTACTTC.

Many counts were recorded for this clonotype. The V gene is TRBV7-9, the J gene TRBJ2-7; 11 positions agree with TRBD2. After removal of 0 bases from V and 2 bases from J, the junction contained 6 bases not matched to a gene. Germline CDR1 SEHNR, CDR2 FQNEAQ (reference sequence). The CDR3 contains 17 residues. In DNA, the CDR3 is TGTGCCAGCAGCTTAGCTGGTTTGGGACTAGCGGCCTACGAGCAGTACTTC. Residues: CASSLAGLGLAAYEQYF.

J is TRBJ2-3 and V is TRBV9; 7 bases align to TRBD2. CDR1 and CDR2 (germline): SGDLS, YYNGEE. This CDR3 is built from 17 residues. J was trimmed by 1 base and V by 4 bases; bases with no gene match: 12. CDR3 region: CASSRTSGLAGTDTQYF. The CDR3 DNA follows: TGTGCCAGCAGCCGTACTTCCGGGCTAGCGGGCACAGATACGCAGTATTTT.

This clonotype was counted at least ten times. The chain recombines TRBV6-2 or TRBV6-3 with TRBJ2-1; either TRBD1 or TRBD2 may fit D (7 bases each). Trimming shortened V by 0 bases and J by 9 bases, and 15 bases separated the two germline ends. Germline CDR1 MNHEY, CDR2 SVGEGT. The CDR3 has 15 amino acids. The CDR3 nucleotides read TGTGCCAGCAGTTACTCGCGACAGGGAGGGGGTGAGCAGTTCTTC. Protein: CASSYSRQGGGEQFF.

The chain combines TRBV20-1 with TRBJ2-6; D remains ambiguous. The V end was cut by 3 bases, the J end by 0 bases, with 12 bases between. CDR1 and CDR2 (germline): DFQATT, SNEGSKA (reference sequence). This CDR3 region has 16 residues. DNA for the CDR3: TGCAGTGCTAGTCTCTTCGCGGACTCTGGGGCCAACGTCCTGACTTTC. Its protein is CSASLFADSGANVLTF.

This clonotype was counted many times. This chain uses TRBV24-1 with TRBJ2-1; 9 nucleotides align to TRBD1. The CDR3 totals 15 residues. Looked up from germline, CDR1 is KGHDR and CDR2 is SFDVKD. With V trimmed by 3 bases and J by 7 bases, 6 bases remained unmatched. In DNA, the CDR3 is TGTGCCACCAGTGATACGATGACAGGGGGGAATGAGCAGTTCTTC. Its translation: CATSDTMTGGNEQFF.

A note on this clonotype: This clone may be a read error of a much larger clone one base away. The gene calls are TRBV20-1 and TRBJ2-3, with TRBD1 matching over 10 bases. CDR1 and CDR2 (germline): DFQATT, SNEGSKA (reference sequence). This CDR3 comprises 14 residues. CDR3 bases: TGCAGTGCTTACCGGGACAGGGGCACAGATACGCGGTATTTT. Translating it yields CSAYRDRGTDTRYF.

This clonotype has more than one count but fewer than ten. The chain is built from TRBV27 and TRBJ2-7; the match to TRBD2 covers 8 bases. V dropped 0 bases and J dropped 2; count of bases not matched to a gene: 6. This CDR3 has 16 amino acids. CDR1 is MNHEY and CDR2 is SMNVEV in the germline V gene (reference sequence). CDR3 sequence: CASSLSALAVTYEQYF. CDR3 sequence (DNA): TGTGCCAGCAGTTTATCTGCACTAGCGGTCACCTACGAGCAGTACTTC.

This clonotype was recorded a few times. V and J are TRBV15 and TRBJ1-4; tentative D call: TRBD1 (6 bases). CDR1 is LNHNV, CDR2 YYDKDF, per germline (reference sequence). The CDR3 covers 14 residues. Trimming removed 0 bases at V and 14 bases at J, with 16 bases between. In DNA form, the CDR3 reads TGTGCCACCAGCAGAGACGGACAGTCAAGAATCCTGTTTTTT. It translates to CATSRDGQSRILFF. The variable domain in full, with the rest retrieved from reference TRBV15 and TRBJ1-4, is DAMVIQNPRYQVTQFGKPVTLSCSQTLNHNVMYWYQQKSSQAPKLLFHYYDKDFNNEADTPDNFQSRRPNTSFCFLDIRSPGLGDTAMYLCATSRDGQSRILFFGSGTQLSVL.

This clonotype occurred a few times. V is TRBV27 and J is TRBJ2-1; 9 bases are a match to TRBD2. Germline V gene lookup returns CDR1 MNHEY and CDR2 SMNVEV (reference sequence). J was trimmed by 12 bases and V by 3 bases; bases with no gene match: 12. This CDR3 has 15 amino acids. This CDR3 reads CASSLGRGGGGVQFF. CDR3 nucleotide sequence: TGTGCCAGCAGTTTGGGTCGCGGGGGGGGGGGGGTGCAGTTCTTC.

There are many counts of this clonotype. J is TRBJ2-3 and V is TRBV20-1; D might be TRBD2 (6 bases). This CDR3 is 13 amino acids long. CDR1 and CDR2 (germline): DFQATT, SNEGSKA (reference sequence). V shed 3 bases and J shed 6 bases, with 13 bases lying between them. CDR3 residues: CSASSGGGDTQYF. The CDR3 bases are TGCAGTGCTAGTAGCGGAGGAGGGGATACGCAGTATTTT.

In its sample, this clonotype was seen a few times. The chain carries TRBV20-1 and TRBJ2-7, with D possibly matching TRBD1 (5 bases). In germline, CDR1 is DFQATT, CDR2 SNEGSKA (reference sequence). Trimming shortened V by 6 bases and J by 5 bases, and 14 bases separated the two germline ends. The CDR3 has 12 residues. The CDR3 DNA sequence: TGCAGTGCCAGATCCCAGGGAAACGAGCAGTACTTC. Its translation: CSARSQGNEQYF.

This clonotype showed up many times. The rearrangement joins TRBV20-1 to TRBJ2-1, with 7 bases lining up with TRBD1. The length of the CDR3 is 14 residues. CDR1 DFQATT and CDR2 SNEGSKA come from the germline V gene (reference sequence). Trimming removed 4 bases from V and 3 bases from J; junction bases left unmatched: 6. CDR3 sequence (DNA): TGCAGTGCTACCCCCGGGACAGACTACAATGAGCAGTTCTTC. It is translated as CSATPGTDYNEQFF.

This rearrangement joins TRBV6-1 to TRBJ1-2, with 7 bases lining up with TRBD1. V dropped 6 bases and J dropped 4; count of bases not matched to a gene: 5. In germline, CDR1 is MNHNS, CDR2 SASEGT. The CDR3 runs to 13 residues. CDR3 bases: TGTGCCAGCAGGGACAGGCTCCTCTATGGCTACACCTTC. It yields the protein CASRDRLLYGYTF.

The rearrangement uses TRBV24-1 and TRBJ1-4; D remains ambiguous. Trimming cost V 1 base and J 6 bases, with 11 bases left between them. The CDR3 has 15 amino acids. Looked up from germline, CDR1 is KGHDR and CDR2 is SFDVKD. CDR3 sequence (DNA): TGTGCCACCAGTGATTTTGTTAGTCGTCATGAAAAACTGTTTTTT. Its translation is CATSDFVSRHEKLFF.

A remark on this clonotype: Since a much larger clone is just one base distant, this may be a read error. The genes are TRBV3-1 and TRBJ1-1; no reliable D call. CDR1 and CDR2 from the germline V gene are LGHDT and YNNKEL (reference sequence). CDR3 length: 13 residues. DNA for the CDR3: TGTGCCAGCAGCCAAGAACCCCACACTGACGCTTTCTTT. It codes for CASSQEPHTDAFF.

At least ten counts were recorded for this clonotype. The genes are TRBV28 and TRBJ1-1; 7 nucleotides agree with TRBD1. CDR3 length: 13 amino acids. V was pared by 8 bases and J by 2 bases, with 5 bases of the junction left unmatched. Germline CDR1 MDHEN, CDR2 SYDVKM. In DNA form, the CDR3 reads TGTGCCAGCTACAGGGGAGGTAACACTGAAGCTTTCTTT. This gives the protein CASYRGGNTEAFF. Full variable domain (outside the CDR3, taken from reference TRBV28 and TRBJ1-1): DVKVTQSSRYLVKRTGEKVFLECVQDMDHENMFWYRQDPGLGLRLIYFSYDVKMKEKGDIPEGYSVSREKKERFSLILESASTNQTSMYLCASYRGGNTEAFFGQGTRLTVV.